This section outlines one T cell receptor (beta chain) sequence together with its context. Antigen: not known. This table comes from immunoSEQ multiplex PCR, and its TCRdb copy is limited to in-frame clones, with some not included. The sample holds about 90,000 clones, roughly 93% seen once. The CDR3 runs to 15 residues. Germline values: CDR1 MNHEY, CDR2 SVGAGI. The V and J ends lost 5 bases and 3 bases respectively, with 13 bases between them. This sample stems from a study of OX40 agonist ivuxolimab in advanced cancers. Study context: Ivuxolimab, an antibody acting as an agonist of OX40 (CD134), was used to treat patients. Patients achieving partial responses numbered three: one hepatocellular carcinoma case and two cutaneous melanoma cases.

Study-level results: Averaging showed that CD8+ T cells had more expanded clones than CD4+ did. Near-lowest levels of clonal expansion characterized partial responders at 0.1-3.0 mg/kg.

This TCR derives from an adult with an advanced solid tumor such as melanoma, head and neck, liver or kidney cancer. The sample in question was CD4+ or CD8+ T cells sorted from blood, obtained in a trial of the OX40 agonist ivuxolimab. The chain has TRBV6-5 and TRBJ1-4, with unresolved D. Written as DNA, the CDR3 is TGTGCCAGCAGTCTAGGGTCCACGGCTAATGAAAAACTGTTTTTT. Encoded protein: CASSLGSTANEKLFF.